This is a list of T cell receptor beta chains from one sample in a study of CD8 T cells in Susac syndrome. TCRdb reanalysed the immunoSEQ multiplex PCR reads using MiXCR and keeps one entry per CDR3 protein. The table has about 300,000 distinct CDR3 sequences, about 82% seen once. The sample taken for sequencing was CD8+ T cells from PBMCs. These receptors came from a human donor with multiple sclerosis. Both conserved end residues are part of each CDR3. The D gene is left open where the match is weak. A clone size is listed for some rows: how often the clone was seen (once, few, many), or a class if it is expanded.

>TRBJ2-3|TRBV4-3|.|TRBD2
CASSQDTASGHPTANTQYF
TGCGCCAGCAGCCAAGATACGGCTAGCGGGCATCCGACGGCAAATACGCAGTATTTT
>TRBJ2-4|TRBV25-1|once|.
CASSEIEGNIQYF
TGTGCCAGCAGTGAGATAGAGGGTAACATTCAGTACTTC
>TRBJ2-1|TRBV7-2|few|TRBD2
CASSLDRGGAYNEQFF
TGTGCCAGCAGCTTAGATCGCGGGGGGGCCTACAATGAGCAGTTCTTC
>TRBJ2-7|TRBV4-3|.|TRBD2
CASSQGGTSGYEQYF
TGCGCCAGCAGCCAAGGCGGGACTAGCGGCTACGAGCAGTACTTC
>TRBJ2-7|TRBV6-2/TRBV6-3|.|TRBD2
CASSYRASGSSDYEQYF
TGTGCCAGCAGTTACAGGGCTAGCGGGTCTTCTGACTACGAGCAGTACTTC
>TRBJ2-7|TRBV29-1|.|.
CSVGQVSYEQYF
TGCAGCGTTGGCCAGGTTTCCTACGAGCAGTACTTC
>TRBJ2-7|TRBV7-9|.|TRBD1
CASSLWDRGHEQYF
TGTGCCAGCAGCTTGTGGGACAGGGGACACGAGCAGTACTTC
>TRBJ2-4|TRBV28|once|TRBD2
CASSYEPATSGPRAKNIQYF
TGTGCCAGCAGCTACGAGCCGGCGACTAGCGGGCCACGAGCCAAAAACATTCAGTACTTC
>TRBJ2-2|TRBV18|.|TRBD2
CASSPLQAGGPTGELFF
TGTGCCAGCTCACCACTACAAGCGGGAGGTCCCACCGGGGAGCTGTTTTTT
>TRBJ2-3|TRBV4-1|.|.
CASSITYTDTQYF
TGCGCCAGCAGCATTACGTACACAGATACGCAGTATTTT
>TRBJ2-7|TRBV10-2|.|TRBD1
CATEQGAYYEQYF
TGCGCCACCGAACAGGGGGCTTACTACGAGCAGTACTTC
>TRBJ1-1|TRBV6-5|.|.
CASWHRLYTEAFF
TGTGCCAGCTGGCACAGACTATACACTGAAGCTTTCTTT
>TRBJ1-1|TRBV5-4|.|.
CASSLEQANTEAFF
TGTGCCAGCAGCTTGGAACAGGCGAACACTGAAGCTTTCTTT
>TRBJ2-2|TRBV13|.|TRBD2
CASSVLLAGEKGGELFF
TGTGCCAGCAGCGTCTTACTAGCGGGAGAAAAGGGCGGGGAGCTGTTTTTT
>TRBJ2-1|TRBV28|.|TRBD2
CASSLSPGTSGAYNEQFF
TGTGCCAGCAGTTTATCCCCTGGGACTAGCGGGGCGTACAATGAGCAGTTCTTC
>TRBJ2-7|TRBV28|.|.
CASSLREQDGYEQYF
TGTGCCAGCAGTTTACGAGAACAGGACGGCTACGAGCAGTACTTC
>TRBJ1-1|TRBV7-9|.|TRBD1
CASSWTGGLNTEAFF
TGTGCCAGCAGCTGGACAGGGGGACTGAACACTGAAGCTTTCTTT
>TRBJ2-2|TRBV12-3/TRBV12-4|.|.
CASTDRANTGELFF
TGTGCCAGCACCGACAGAGCCAACACCGGGGAGCTGTTTTTT
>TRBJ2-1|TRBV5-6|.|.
CASGPWEDLFF
TGTGCCAGCGGACCTTGGGAAGATCTGTTCTTC
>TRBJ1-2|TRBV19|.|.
CASSSRQARDYGYTF
TGTGCCAGTTCCTCCAGACAGGCCCGGGACTATGGCTACACCTTC
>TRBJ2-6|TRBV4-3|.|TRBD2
CASSQDGLAGSGANVLTF
TGCGCCAGCAGCCAAGATGGTCTAGCGGGATCCGGGGCCAACGTCCTGACTTTC
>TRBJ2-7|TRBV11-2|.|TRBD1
CASSLYTGGYEQYF
TGTGCCAGCAGCTTGTATACAGGGGGCTACGAGCAGTACTTC
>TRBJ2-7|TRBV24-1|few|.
CATSETGTAYEQYF
TGTGCCACCAGTGAGACCGGGACTGCCTACGAGCAGTACTTC
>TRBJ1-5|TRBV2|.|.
CASSPWGVSNQPQHF
TGTGCCAGCAGCCCCTGGGGGGTGAGCAATCAGCCCCAGCATTTT
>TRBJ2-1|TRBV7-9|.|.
CASSLWTPLGYEQFF
TGTGCCAGCAGCTTATGGACCCCCCTGGGCTATGAGCAGTTCTTC
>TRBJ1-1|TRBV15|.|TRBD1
CATSRDQGDTEAFF
TGTGCCACCAGCAGAGATCAGGGGGACACTGAAGCTTTCTTT
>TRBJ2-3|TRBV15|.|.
CATVKARTGWSDTQYF
TGTGCCACCGTTAAGGCCCGAACAGGGTGGTCGGATACGCAGTATTTT
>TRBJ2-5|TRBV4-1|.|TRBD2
CASSQDSSGRWKTQYF
TGCGCCAGCAGCCAAGACTCTAGCGGGAGGTGGAAGACCCAGTACTTC
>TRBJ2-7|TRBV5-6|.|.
CASSLLNGYEQYF
TGTGCCAGCAGCTTGCTAAACGGGTACGAGCAGTACTTC
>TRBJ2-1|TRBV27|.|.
CASSLLSNTGEQFF
TGTGCCAGCAGTTTGTTGTCCAACACGGGTGAGCAGTTCTTC
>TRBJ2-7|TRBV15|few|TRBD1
CATSTGTGAYEQYF
TGTGCCACCAGCACCGGGACAGGGGCTTACGAGCAGTACTTC
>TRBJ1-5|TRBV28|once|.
CASSPRQETGAQHF
TGTGCCAGCAGTCCTAGACAGGAGACGGGAGCCCAGCATTTT
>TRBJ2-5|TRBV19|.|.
CASSMRNSGSETQYF
TGTGCCAGTAGTATGAGAAACAGTGGTTCAGAGACCCAGTACTTC
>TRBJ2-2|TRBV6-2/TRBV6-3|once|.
CASSYGPTVPNTGELFF
TGTGCCAGCAGTTACGGGCCAACTGTCCCGAACACCGGGGAGCTGTTTTTT
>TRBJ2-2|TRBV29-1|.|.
CSVGFGELLF
TGCAGCGTTGGGTTCGGGGAGCTGCTTTTT
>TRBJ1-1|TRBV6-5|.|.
CASSYSLNREAFF
TGTGCCAGCAGTTACTCCTTAAACAGGGAAGCTTTCTTT
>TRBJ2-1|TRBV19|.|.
CASSDDVRGYEQFF
TGTGCCAGTAGTGACGATGTAAGAGGGTATGAGCAGTTCTTC
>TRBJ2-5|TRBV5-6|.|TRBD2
CASSCERTSNEETQYF
TGTGCCAGCAGTTGCGAAAGGACTAGTAACGAAGAGACCCAGTACTTC
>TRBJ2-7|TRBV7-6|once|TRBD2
CASSLGWREHSYEQYF
TGTGCCAGCAGCTTAGGATGGCGGGAGCATAGCTACGAGCAGTACTTC
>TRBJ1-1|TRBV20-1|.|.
CSARRGETVWGDTEAFF
TGCAGTGCTAGGAGAGGGGAAACGGTCTGGGGTGACACTGAAGCTTTCTTT
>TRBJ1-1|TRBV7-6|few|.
CASSHLSRGDAFF
TGTGCCAGCAGCCATCTTTCCAGGGGAGACGCTTTCTTT
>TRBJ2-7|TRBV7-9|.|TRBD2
CASSLAKGSGRFSYEQYF
TGTGCCAGCAGCTTAGCTAAGGGTAGCGGGAGGTTCTCCTACGAGCAGTACTTC
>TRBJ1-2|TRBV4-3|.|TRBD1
CASSQVIRDRGNHGYTF
TGCGCCAGCAGCCAAGTTATAAGGGACAGGGGGAACCATGGCTACACCTTC
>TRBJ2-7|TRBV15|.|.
CATSIKGSSYEQYF
TGTGCCACCAGCATTAAGGGGAGCTCCTACGAGCAGTACTTC
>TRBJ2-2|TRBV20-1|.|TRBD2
CSARNLAGWGLAGDRPGELFF
TGCAGTGCTAGGAATTTGGCCGGATGGGGACTAGCGGGAGACCGGCCCGGGGAGCTGTTTTTT
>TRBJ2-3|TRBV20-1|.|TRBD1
CSASYLDRGPDTQYF
TGCAGTGCTAGCTACCTTGACAGGGGACCAGATACGCAGTATTTT
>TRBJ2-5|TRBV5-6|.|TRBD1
CASSGTGAGETQYF
TGTGCCAGCAGCGGGACAGGGGCCGGAGAGACCCAGTACTTC
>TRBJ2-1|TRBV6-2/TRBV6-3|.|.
CASSGQITVHEQFF
TGTGCCAGCAGTGGACAGATCACAGTCCATGAGCAGTTCTTC
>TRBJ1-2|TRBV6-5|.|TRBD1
CASSSRPWDRDGYTF
TGTGCCAGCAGCTCGAGACCTTGGGACAGGGACGGCTACACCTTC
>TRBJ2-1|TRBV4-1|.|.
CASSQDGGAALLEQFF
TGCGCCAGCAGCCAAGATGGAGGCGCGGCGCTTCTTGAGCAGTTCTTC
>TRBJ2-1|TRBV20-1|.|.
CSAQGSSYNEQFF
TGCAGTGCCCAGGGCAGCTCCTACAATGAGCAGTTCTTC
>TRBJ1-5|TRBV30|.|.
CAWSAPPIEPQHF
TGTGCCTGGAGTGCCCCCCCCATCGAGCCCCAGCATTTT
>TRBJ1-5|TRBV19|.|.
CASSIGGMQPQHF
TGTGCCAGTAGTATAGGCGGCATGCAGCCCCAGCATTTT